A single T cell receptor (beta chain) is shown here with its context. Germline CDR1 SGHTA, CDR2 FQGNSA. The CDR3 totals 15 residues. The V and J ends lost 2 bases and 3 bases respectively, with 8 bases between them. Clones were read by immunoSEQ multiplex PCR, and TCRdb kept only the in-frame ones, dropping some. The sample has a few hundred thousand clones, roughly 85% seen once; the top ten hold about 2.7%. These data belong to a study of blood T cell repertoires in COVID-19. The origin of this receptor is a woman aged 45-59 years who had recovered from COVID-19. V gene TRBV7-2 combines with J gene TRBJ2-6; no reliable D call. Material for sequencing was PBMCs or T cells enriched from blood (not recorded which). In DNA form, the CDR3 reads TGTGCCAGCAGCTTACTTCGAGTTGGGGCCAACGTCCTGACTTTC. It translates to CASSLLRVGANVLTF.